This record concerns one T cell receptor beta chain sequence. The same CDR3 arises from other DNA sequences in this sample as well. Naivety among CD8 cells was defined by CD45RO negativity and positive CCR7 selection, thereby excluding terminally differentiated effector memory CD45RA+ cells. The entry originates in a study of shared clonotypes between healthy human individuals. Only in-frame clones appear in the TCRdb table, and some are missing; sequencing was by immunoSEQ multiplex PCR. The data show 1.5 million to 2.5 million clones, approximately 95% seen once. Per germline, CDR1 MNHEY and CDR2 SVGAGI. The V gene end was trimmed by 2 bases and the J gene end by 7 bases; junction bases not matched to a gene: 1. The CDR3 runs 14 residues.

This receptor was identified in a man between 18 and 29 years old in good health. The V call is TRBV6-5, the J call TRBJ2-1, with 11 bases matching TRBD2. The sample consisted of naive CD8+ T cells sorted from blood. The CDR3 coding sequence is TGTGCCAGCAGTTACGGGACTAGCGGTAATGAGCAGTTCTTC. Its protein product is CASSYGTSGNEQFF.